The entry below gives a single TCR beta chain sequence along with its context. This receptor's antigen is unknown. No qualities accompany the bases; no much larger clone lies one base away. The data originate from a study of T cells after yellow fever vaccination (dated by TCRdb to about 2019). With respect to the entire study: The SMART-Seq v4 Ultra Low Input RNA kit was used to prepare libraries from fractions with low cell numbers. Bulk TCR alpha and beta repertoires were sequenced longitudinally to track T-cell clones before and after primary and booster YFV17D yellow fever vaccination. Two healthy male donors, one aged 18 to 30 and one aged 30 to 40 years, were included in the cohort. Bulk PBMC replicates and cell subsets were isolated from blood drawn at multiple timepoints before and after both primary and secondary immunization. The investigation overall reported the following: Because the study included only two donors, the extent to which the findings can be generalized is limited. FACS-sorted repertoires could contain abundant contaminating clonotypes from the bulk population, so computational filtering was required. A small share of clonotypes was detected in both CD4 and CD8 compartments, with the overlap likely arising from convergent recombination. The secondary T-cell response was found to be weaker but faster than the primary response, with a peak reached on day 5 rather than on day 15. Most clones expanded after primary vaccination (almost 98% of CD4 and approximately 86% of CD8) were re-detected after the booster, suggesting that broad memory maintenance occurred.

The sample's treatment or condition, from its label and the paper: live attenuated yellow fever vaccine strain. A standard Ficoll-Paque protocol was used to isolate PBMCs from peripheral blood. CD4 and CD8 T-cell fractions were isolated with Dynabeads CD4 and CD8 positive selection kits. TriZol was used to extract RNA from bulk PBMCs, CD4 and CD8 fractions, and dextramer-positive and dextramer-negative fractions. This sample was sequenced with an Illumina NovaSeq 6000. Synthesis of TCR cDNA relied on 5'RACE template switching, a step that introduced a universal primer site along with unique molecular identifiers. Priming for cDNA synthesis came from both the TCR alpha and TCR beta constant segments. Two PCR steps were used to amplify libraries, with sample barcodes and sequencing adapters being added in the second step. Sequencing of the libraries was done on either Illumina HiSeq 2500 (2x100 bp) or NovaSeq (2x150 bp). From the authors' description of their analysis: MIGEC handled demultiplexing of reads and collapsing into UMI consensus sequences, while MiXCR performed V(D)J alignment. Vaccine-responding clonotypes were defined with edgeR using replicate PBMC samples, requiring FDR below 0.01 and a log2 fold change above 5 up to day 15. Each bulk clonotype was labeled CD4 or CD8 based on which sequenced repertoire, CD4 or CD8, contained the clonotype at higher abundance. Through fastp at Q25 and MiXCR, TCRdb rebuilt clones from the public reads, retaining in-frame beta chains. Entries that share a CDR3 protein sequence are merged under the most common genes and DNA. The V and J calls here are based on TCRdb, not the publication. The sample table lists some 340,000 distinct CDR3 sequences, around 10% of them with a count of one. About 3% of the sample comes from the top ten.

This TCR was sampled from a man between 18 and 35 years old who received the YFV17D yellow fever vaccine. The sample consisted of CD4+ T cells sorted from PBMCs, taken 45 days after the yellow fever booster vaccination.

The nucleotide sequence is given as TGTGCCAGCAGTTTGGGGGGGCAGGAAAAACTGTTTTTT. Its protein is CASSLGGQEKLFF. The rearranged chain carries TRBV28 and TRBJ1-4; a weak D assignment points to TRBD1 (6 bases agree). The CDR3 runs 13 residues from the cysteine to the phenylalanine. Only the CDR3 portion is preserved as DNA: 39 bases, with reading frame beginning at the first base. V and J are truncated by 3 bases and 8 bases respectively, leaving an intervening sequence of 10 bases. The germline V gene supplies CDR1 MDHEN and CDR2 SYDVKM.